This T cell receptor beta chain is from a study of T cell responses to AZD1222 COVID-19 vaccine. Whole-study context: Timing groups of about 4 and about 12 weeks for second doses were pooled.

The J segment lost 1 base and the V segment lost 4 bases, leaving 0 bases of the junction unmatched. The CDR3 is 14 amino acids. Germline V CDR1 and CDR2: SGHDT, YYEEEE. Some clones are missing from TCRdb's copy, which holds only in-frame ones; the method was immunoSEQ multiplex PCR. The sample consists of approximately 130,000 clones, around nine tenths of them appearing once. Sequencing used peripheral blood, obtained on day 0 of AZD1222 vaccination. The sequence was collected from an adult in good health. The chain joins TRBV5-6 to TRBJ2-2; 8 positions agree with TRBD2. CDR3 nucleotides: TGTGCCAGCAGCACTAGCGGGAACACCGGGGAGCTGTTTTTT. Translation gives CASSTSGNTGELFF.